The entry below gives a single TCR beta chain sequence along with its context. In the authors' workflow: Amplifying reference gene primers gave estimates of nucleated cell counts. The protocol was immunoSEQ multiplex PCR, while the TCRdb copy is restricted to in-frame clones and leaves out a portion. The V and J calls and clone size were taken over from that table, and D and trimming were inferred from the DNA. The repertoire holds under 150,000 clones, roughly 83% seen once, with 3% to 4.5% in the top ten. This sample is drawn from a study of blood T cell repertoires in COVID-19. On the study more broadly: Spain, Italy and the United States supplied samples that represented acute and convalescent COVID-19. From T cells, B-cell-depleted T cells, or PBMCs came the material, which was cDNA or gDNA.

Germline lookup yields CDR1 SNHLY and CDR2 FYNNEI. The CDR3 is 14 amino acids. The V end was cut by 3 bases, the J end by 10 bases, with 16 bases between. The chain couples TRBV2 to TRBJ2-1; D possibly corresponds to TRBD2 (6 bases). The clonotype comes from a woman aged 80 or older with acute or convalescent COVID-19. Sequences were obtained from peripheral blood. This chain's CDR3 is CASSDRTTSLEQFF. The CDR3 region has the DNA TGTGCCAGCAGTGACAGGACTACCTCCCTCGAGCAGTTCTTC.